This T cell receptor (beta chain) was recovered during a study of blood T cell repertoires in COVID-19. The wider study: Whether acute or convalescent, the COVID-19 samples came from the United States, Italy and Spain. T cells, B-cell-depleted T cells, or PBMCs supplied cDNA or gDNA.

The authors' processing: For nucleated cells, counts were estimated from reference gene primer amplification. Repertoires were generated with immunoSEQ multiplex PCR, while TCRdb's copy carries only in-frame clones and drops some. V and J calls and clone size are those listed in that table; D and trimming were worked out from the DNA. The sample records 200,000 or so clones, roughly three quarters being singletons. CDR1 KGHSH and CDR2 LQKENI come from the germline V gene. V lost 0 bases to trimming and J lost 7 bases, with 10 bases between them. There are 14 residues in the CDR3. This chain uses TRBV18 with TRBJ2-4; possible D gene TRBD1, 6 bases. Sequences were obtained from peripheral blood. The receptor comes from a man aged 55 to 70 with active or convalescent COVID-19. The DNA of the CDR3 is TGTGCCAGCTCACCACCGGGGGCCGAGAACATTCAGTACTTC. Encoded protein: CASSPPGAENIQYF.